This T cell receptor beta chain was sequenced for a study of blood T cell repertoires in COVID-19. In the study overall: The origin of the acute and convalescent COVID-19 samples was the United States, Italy and Spain.

Generated by immunoSEQ multiplex PCR, the TCRdb table keeps only in-frame clones and is missing some. Counted here are about 120,000 clones, roughly 83% occurring once; the ten biggest clones make up almost 4%. This CDR3 region has 16 residues. V shed 0 bases, J shed 4 bases, and the junction held 6 bases outside the gene matches. Germline values: CDR1 MNHEY, CDR2 SVGAGI. The sample consisted of peripheral blood. The J gene is TRBJ2-5, the V gene TRBV6-5, with 9 bases fitting TRBD2. This receptor was identified in an elderly woman with acute or convalescent COVID-19. The CDR3 loop reads CASSYSGLAWGETQYF. CDR3 nucleotide sequence: TGTGCCAGCAGTTACTCAGGACTAGCGTGGGGAGAGACCCAGTACTTC.